The TCR beta chain under discussion was sequenced for a study of blood T cell repertoires in COVID-19. Study background: COVID-19 samples from acute and convalescent phases originated in the United States, Italy and Spain. Sample material is recorded as cDNA or gDNA derived from T cells, B-cell-depleted T cells, or PBMCs.

The CDR3 runs to 17 residues. V dropped 2 bases and J dropped 2; count of bases not matched to a gene: 8. The germline V gene has CDR1 SNHLY and CDR2 FYNNEI. Original handling: Scientists estimated how many nucleated cells there were by amplifying reference gene primers. The repertoire was sequenced with immunoSEQ multiplex PCR; TCRdb's copy has only in-frame clones and lacks some. The DNA gave D and trimming, while V, J and clone size come from that table. This sample has 90,000 to 120,000 clones, with about nine tenths found just once. The clonotype comes from a man aged 50-59 years with acute or convalescent COVID-19. Sequences were obtained from peripheral blood. This chain joins TRBV2 and TRBJ2-1, with 8 bases identical to TRBD2. The CDR3 DNA follows: TGTGCCAGCAGTGAAATGCGGGAGGCCCTTACCTACAATGAGCAGTTCTTC. This codes for CASSEMREALTYNEQFF.